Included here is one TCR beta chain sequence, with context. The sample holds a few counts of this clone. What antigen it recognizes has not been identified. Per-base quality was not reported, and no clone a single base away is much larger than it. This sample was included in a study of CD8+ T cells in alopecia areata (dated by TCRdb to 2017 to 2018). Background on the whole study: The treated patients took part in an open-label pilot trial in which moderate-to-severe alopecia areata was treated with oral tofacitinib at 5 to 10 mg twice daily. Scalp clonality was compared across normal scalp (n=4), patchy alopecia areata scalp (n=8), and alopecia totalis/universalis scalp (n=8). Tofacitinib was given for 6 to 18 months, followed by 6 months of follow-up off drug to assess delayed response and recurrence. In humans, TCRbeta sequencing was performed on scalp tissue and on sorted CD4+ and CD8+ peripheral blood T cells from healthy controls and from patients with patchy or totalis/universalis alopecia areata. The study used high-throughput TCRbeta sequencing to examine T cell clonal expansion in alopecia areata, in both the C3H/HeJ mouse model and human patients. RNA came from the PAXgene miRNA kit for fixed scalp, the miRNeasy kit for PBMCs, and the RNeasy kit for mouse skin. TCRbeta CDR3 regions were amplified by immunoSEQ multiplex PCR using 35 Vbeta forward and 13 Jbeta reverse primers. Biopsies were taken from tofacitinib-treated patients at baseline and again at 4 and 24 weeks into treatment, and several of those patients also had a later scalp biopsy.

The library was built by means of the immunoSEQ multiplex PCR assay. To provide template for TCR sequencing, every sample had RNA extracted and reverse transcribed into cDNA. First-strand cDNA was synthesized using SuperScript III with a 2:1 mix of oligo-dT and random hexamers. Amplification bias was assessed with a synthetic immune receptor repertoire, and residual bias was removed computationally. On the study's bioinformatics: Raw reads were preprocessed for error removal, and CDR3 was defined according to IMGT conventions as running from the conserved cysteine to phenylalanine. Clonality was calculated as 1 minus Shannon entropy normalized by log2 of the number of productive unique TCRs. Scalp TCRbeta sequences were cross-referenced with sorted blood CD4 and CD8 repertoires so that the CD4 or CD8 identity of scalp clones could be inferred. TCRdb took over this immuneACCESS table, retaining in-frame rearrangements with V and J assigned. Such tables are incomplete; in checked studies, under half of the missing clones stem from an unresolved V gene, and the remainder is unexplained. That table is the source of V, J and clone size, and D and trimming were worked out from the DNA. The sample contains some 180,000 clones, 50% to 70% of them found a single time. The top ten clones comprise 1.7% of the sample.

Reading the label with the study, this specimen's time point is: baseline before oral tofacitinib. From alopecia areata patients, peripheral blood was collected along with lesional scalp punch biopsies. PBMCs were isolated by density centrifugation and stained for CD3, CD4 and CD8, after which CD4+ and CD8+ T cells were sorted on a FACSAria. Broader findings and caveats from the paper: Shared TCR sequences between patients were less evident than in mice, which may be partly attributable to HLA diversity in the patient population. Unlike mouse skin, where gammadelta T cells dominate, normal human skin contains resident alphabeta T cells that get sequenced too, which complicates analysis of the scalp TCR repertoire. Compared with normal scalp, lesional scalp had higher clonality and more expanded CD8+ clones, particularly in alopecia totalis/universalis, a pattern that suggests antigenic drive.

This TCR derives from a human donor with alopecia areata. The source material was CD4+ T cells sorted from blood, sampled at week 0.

CDR3 region: CASSVGLLSGSSNYEQYF. At the DNA level, the sequence is TGTGCCAGCAGCGTAGGACTCCTAAGTGGAAGCTCTAACTACGAGCAGTACTTC. The chain employs TRBV9 and TRBJ2-7; the D gene is not confidently resolved. Inclusive of the bounding cysteine and phenylalanine, the CDR3 is 18 residues long. Left in the record is the CDR3 DNA by itself, 54 bases read in frame from the first base. Looking up the germline V gene yields CDR1 SGDLS and CDR2 YYNGEE. V is shortened by 0 bases, J by 3 bases, and the region joining them spans 22 bases.